This paragraph covers one T cell receptor beta chain sequence. What it binds is not known. A much larger clone lies one base from this, so it may be a read error. The sample belongs to a study of molecular identifiers for immune sequencing clone quantification. Looked up from germline, CDR1 is KGHDR and CDR2 is SFDVKD. Trimming left V 1 base short and J 12 bases short, with 9 bases between. The CDR3 has 12 amino acids. TCRdb reprocessed the PCR reads via MiXCR and lists one record per CDR3 protein. The sample holds 250,000 to 400,000 distinct CDR3 sequences, roughly 23% seen once. Overall study findings and caveats: Clones that had above 20 RNA copies took up over 97% of effector molecules but under 1% in naive cells.

In the sort, naive CD8 T cells were defined as CD8+CD4-CCR7+CD45RA+. The TCR comes from a human donor in good health. Some libraries in this study had Jurkat cell RNA spiked in. V gene TRBV24-1 combines with J gene TRBJ2-1; D is unclear. The sample comprised naive CD8+ T cells from blood, with Jurkat cell RNA spiked in. The subset denotes: FACS-sorted CD8+CD4-CCR7+CD45RA+ naive T cells. In DNA form, the CDR3 reads TGTGCCACCAGTGATTTCGTCGGTGGGCAGTTCTTC. Translated, it gives CATSDFVGGQFF.